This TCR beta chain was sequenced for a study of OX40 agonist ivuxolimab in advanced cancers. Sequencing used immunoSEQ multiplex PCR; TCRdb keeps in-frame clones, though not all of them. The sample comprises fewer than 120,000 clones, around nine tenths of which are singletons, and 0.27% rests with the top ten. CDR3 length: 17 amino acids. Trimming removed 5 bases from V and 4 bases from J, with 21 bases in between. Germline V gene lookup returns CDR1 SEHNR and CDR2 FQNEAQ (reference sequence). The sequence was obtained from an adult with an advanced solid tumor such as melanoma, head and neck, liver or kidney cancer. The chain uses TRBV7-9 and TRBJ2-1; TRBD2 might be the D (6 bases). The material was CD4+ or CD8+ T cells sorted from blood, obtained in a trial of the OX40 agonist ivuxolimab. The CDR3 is CASSQLGRDGLYNEQFF. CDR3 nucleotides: TGTGCCAGCAGCCAACTGGGGCGGGACGGGCTTTACAATGAGCAGTTCTTC.